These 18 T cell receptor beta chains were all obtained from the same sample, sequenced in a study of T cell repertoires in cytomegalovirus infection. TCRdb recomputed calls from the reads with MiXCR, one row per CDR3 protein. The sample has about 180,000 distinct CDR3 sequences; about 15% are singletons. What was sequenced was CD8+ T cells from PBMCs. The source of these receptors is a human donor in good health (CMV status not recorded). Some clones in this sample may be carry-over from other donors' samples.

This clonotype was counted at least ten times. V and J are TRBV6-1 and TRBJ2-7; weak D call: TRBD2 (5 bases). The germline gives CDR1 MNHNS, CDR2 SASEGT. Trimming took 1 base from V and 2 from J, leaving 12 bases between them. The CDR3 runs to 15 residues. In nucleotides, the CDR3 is TGTGCCAGCAGTGAAGATCTAGGGAGTCCCTACGAGCAGTACTTC. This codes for CASSEDLGSPYEQYF.

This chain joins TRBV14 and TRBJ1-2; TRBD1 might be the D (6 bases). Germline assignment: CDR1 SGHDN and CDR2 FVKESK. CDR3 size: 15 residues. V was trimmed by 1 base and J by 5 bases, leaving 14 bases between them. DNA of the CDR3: TGTGCCAGCAGCCAAGGGTCCGGGGGCTGGTATGGCTACACCTTC. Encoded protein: CASSQGSGGWYGYTF.

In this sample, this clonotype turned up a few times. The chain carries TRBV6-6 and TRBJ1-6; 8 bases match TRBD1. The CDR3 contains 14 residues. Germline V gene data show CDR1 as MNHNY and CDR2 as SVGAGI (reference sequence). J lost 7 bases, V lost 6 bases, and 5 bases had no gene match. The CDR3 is CASSSTGGNSPLHF. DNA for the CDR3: TGTGCCAGCAGCTCTACAGGGGGGAATTCACCCCTCCACTTT.

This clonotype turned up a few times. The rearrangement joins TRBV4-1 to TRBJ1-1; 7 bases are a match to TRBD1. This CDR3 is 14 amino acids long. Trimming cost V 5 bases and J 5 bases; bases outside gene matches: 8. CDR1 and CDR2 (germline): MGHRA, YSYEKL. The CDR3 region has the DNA TGCGCCAGCAGCGTGAGACAGGGCGAAACTGAAGCTTTCTTT. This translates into CASSVRQGETEAFF.

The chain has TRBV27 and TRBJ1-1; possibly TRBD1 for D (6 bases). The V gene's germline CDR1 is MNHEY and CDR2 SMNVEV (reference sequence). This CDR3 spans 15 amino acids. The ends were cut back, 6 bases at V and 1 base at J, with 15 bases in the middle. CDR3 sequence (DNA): TGTGCCAGCAGCGATATCCACAGGGAGAACACTGAAGCTTTCTTT. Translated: CASSDIHRENTEAFF.

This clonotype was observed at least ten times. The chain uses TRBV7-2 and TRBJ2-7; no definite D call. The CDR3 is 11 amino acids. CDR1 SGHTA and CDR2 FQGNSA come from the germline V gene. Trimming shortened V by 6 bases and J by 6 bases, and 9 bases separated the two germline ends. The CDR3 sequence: CASSLGTEQYF. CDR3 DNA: TGTGCCAGCAGTTTGGGCACCGAGCAGTACTTC.

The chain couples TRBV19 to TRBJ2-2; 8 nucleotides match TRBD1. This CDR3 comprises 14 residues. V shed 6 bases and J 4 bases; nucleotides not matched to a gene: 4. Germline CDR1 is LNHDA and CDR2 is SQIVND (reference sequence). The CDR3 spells CASRRQGSTGELFF. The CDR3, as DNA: TGTGCCAGTAGGCGACAGGGGAGCACCGGGGAGCTGTTTTTT. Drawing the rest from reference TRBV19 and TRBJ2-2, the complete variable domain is DGGITQSPKYLFRKEGQNVTLSCEQNLNHDAMYWYRQDPGQGLRLIYYSQIVNDFQKGDIAEGYSVSREKKESFPLTVTSAQKNPTAFYLCASRRQGSTGELFFGEGSRLTVL.

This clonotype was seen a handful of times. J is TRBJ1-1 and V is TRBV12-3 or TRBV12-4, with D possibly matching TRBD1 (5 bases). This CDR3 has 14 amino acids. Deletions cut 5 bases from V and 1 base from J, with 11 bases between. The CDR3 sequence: CASSETGPNTEAFF. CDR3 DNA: TGTGCCAGCAGTGAGACGGGGCCGAACACTGAAGCTTTCTTT.

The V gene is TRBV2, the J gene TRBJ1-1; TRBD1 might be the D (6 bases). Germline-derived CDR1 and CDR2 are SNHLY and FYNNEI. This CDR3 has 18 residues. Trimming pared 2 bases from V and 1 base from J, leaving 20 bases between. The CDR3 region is CASSENRLQGKGNTEAFF. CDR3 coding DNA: TGTGCCAGCAGTGAAAACCGTCTACAGGGAAAGGGGAACACTGAAGCTTTCTTT.

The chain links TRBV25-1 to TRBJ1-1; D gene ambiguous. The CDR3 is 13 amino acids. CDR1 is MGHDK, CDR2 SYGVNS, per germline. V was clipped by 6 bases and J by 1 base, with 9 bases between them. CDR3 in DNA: TGTGCCAGCAGGACATGGGAGAACACTGAAGCTTTCTTT. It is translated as CASRTWENTEAFF.

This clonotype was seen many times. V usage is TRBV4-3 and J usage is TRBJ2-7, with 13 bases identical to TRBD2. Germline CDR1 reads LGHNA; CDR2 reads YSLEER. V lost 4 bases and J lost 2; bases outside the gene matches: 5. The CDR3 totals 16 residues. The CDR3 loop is CASSLGTSGATYEQYF. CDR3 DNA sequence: TGCGCCAGCAGCCTCGGGACTAGCGGGGCCACCTACGAGCAGTACTTC.

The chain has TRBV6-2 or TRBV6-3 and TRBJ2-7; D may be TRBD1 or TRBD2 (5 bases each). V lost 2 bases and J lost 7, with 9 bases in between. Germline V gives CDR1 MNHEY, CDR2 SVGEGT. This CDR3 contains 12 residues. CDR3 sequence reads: CASSYGGWEQYF. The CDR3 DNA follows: TGTGCCAGCAGTTACGGGGGATGGGAGCAGTACTTC.

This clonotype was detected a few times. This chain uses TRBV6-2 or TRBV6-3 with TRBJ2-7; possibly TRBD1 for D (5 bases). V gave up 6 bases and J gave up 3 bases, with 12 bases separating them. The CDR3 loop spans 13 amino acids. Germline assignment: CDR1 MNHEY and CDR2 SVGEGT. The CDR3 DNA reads TGTGCCAGCAGCCCTGACAGCTACTACGAGCAGTACTTC. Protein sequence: CASSPDSYYEQYF.

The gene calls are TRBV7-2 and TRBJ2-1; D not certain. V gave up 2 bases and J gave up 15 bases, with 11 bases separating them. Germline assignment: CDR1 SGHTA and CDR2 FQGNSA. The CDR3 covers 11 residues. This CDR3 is CASSLSVGSFF. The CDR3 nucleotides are TGTGCCAGCAGCTTAAGTGTGGGGTCGTTCTTC.

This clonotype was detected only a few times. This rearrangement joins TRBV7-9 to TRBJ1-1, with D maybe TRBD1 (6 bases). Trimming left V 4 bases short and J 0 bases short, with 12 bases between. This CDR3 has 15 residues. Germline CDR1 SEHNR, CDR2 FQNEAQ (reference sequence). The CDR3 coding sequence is TGTGCCAGCAGCTGGGACACGGGAGTGAACACTGAAGCTTTCTTT. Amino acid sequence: CASSWDTGVNTEAFF.

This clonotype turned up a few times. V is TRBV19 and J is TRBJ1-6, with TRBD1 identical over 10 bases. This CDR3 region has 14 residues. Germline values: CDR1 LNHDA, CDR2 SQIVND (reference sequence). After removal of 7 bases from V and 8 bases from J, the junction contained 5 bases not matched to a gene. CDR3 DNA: TGTGCCAGTAAATTGACAGGGGGCGATTCACCCCTCCACTTT. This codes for CASKLTGGDSPLHF.

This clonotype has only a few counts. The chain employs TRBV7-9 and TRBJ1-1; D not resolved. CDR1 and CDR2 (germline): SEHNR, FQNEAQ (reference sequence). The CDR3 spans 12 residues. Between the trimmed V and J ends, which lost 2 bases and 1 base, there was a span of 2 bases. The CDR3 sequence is CASSLQNTEAFF. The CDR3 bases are TGTGCCAGCAGCTTACAGAACACTGAAGCTTTCTTT.

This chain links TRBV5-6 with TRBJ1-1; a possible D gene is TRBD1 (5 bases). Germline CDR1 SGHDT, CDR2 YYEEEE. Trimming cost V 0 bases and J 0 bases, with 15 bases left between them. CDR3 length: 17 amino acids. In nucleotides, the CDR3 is TGTGCCAGCAGCTTGGCCATGGCAGGGAACCTGAACACTGAAGCTTTCTTT. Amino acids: CASSLAMAGNLNTEAFF.